Each of the 8 T cell receptor beta chains below was sequenced from the same sample in a study of T cells after posttransplantation cyclophosphamide. The naive gate required viable CD3+CD4+ or CD3+CD8+ cells with CCR7+CD45RA+CD45RO-CD95-CD27+CD28+ phenotype. Libraries were prepared by immunoSEQ multiplex PCR; TCRdb keeps only in-frame clonotypes and omits some of them. This repertoire shows some 9,700 clones, 95% to 98% found once; its top ten account for roughly 0.25%. The sequencing sample was made of naive CD4+ T cells sorted from PBMCs. The source is a woman aged 55-69 years in good health, CMV-negative, and a related stem cell transplant donor.

The V call is TRBV28, the J call TRBJ2-5; a weak D match, TRBD1 (6 bases). This CDR3 is 13 amino acids long. Trimming pared 10 bases from V and 1 base from J, leaving 13 bases between. Germline CDR1 reads MDHEN; CDR2 reads SYDVKM. The CDR3 sequence: CATSRTVQETQYF. The CDR3 DNA follows: TGTGCCACCTCTAGGACAGTCCAAGAGACCCAGTACTTC.

The table lists this clone with a count of one. The chain recombines TRBV27 with TRBJ2-6; TRBD1 matches 9 bases. The germline V gene has CDR1 MNHEY and CDR2 SMNVEV (reference sequence). The CDR3 consists of 19 residues. The V segment lost 3 bases and the J segment 0 bases; nucleotides outside the gene matches: 9. The CDR3 loop reads CASSFRGGQGSSGANVLTF. CDR3 sequence (DNA): TGTGCCAGCAGTTTTAGGGGGGGACAGGGAAGCTCTGGGGCCAACGTCCTGACTTTC.

V and J are TRBV19 and TRBJ1-1, with a tentative D call TRBD1 (6 bases). Germline V gene lookup returns CDR1 LNHDA and CDR2 SQIVND (reference sequence). Trimming left V 6 bases short and J 0 bases short, with 14 bases between. The CDR3 runs 15 residues. In DNA form, the CDR3 reads TGTGCCAGTAGGGAAGGACAGATCTTGAACACTGAAGCTTTCTTT. As protein: CASREGQILNTEAFF.

The rearrangement uses TRBV29-1 and TRBJ1-1, with TRBD1 matching 7 bases. The CDR3 is made up of 12 amino acids. Germline V gives CDR1 SQVTM, CDR2 ANQGSEA. V lost 7 bases and J lost 1; bases outside the gene matches: 3. The CDR3 loop is CSARTGNTEAFF. CDR3 bases: TGCAGCGCCAGGACAGGGAACACTGAAGCTTTCTTT.

This clone was picked up one time. V is TRBV7-9 and J is TRBJ2-2; maybe TRBD1 (5 bases). The V and J ends lost 7 bases and 1 base respectively, with 25 bases between them. This CDR3 comprises 19 residues. Germline CDR1 is SEHNR and CDR2 is FQNEAQ (reference sequence). The CDR3 here is CASTKLQALSTRNTGELFF. As DNA, the CDR3 is TGTGCCAGCACCAAACTACAGGCGCTCTCCACCCGGAACACCGGGGAGCTGTTTTTT.

The rearrangement links TRBV6-5 to TRBJ1-1, with D perhaps matching TRBD1 (5 bases). V was shortened by 3 bases and J by 2 bases, with 7 bases between the two germline ends. In germline, CDR1 is MNHEY, CDR2 SVGAGI. The CDR3 has 13 residues. The CDR3 nucleotides read TGTGCCAGCAGTTATGACAGTAACACTGAAGCTTTCTTT. Residues: CASSYDSNTEAFF.

This chain connects TRBV19 to TRBJ2-6; a possible D gene is TRBD1 (5 bases). V lost 5 bases, J lost 0 bases, and 8 bases lay in between. CDR1 and CDR2 from the germline V gene are LNHDA and SQIVND (reference sequence). The CDR3 contains 15 residues. The CDR3 region has the DNA TGTGCCAGTAGTGTACAGGTCTCTGGGGCCAACGTCCTGACTTTC. This sequence encodes CASSVQVSGANVLTF.

The chain combines TRBV5-4 with TRBJ2-5, with D possibly being TRBD2 (5 bases). The V end was cut by 5 bases, the J end by 5 bases, with 13 bases between. CDR3 length equals 13 residues. The germline CDR1 and CDR2 sequences are SGHNT and YYREEE (reference sequence). The CDR3 loop is CASRRGGEETQYF. CDR3 DNA: TGTGCCAGCAGGAGAGGTGGGGAGGAGACCCAGTACTTC. The variable domain in full, with the rest retrieved from reference TRBV5-4 and TRBJ2-5, is ETGVTQSPTHLIKTRGQQVTLRCSSQSGHNTVSWYQQALGQGPQFIFQYYREEENGRGNFPPRFSGLQFPNYSSELNVNALELDDSALYLCASRRGGEETQYFGPGTRLLVL.